This entry lists 32 T cell receptor beta chains sequenced from one sample in a study of monozygotic twins with inflammatory bowel disease. TCRdb re-called the 5' RACE reads and shows each CDR3 protein once, DNA omitted. The clone table shows approximately 110,000 distinct CDR3 sequences, with the ten largest holding approximately 13%. Input material: blood. These receptors all come from a human donor with ulcerative colitis or Crohn's disease, or a healthy co-twin of an affected twin (not recorded which).

The CDR3 loop is CASSKAGQGSYGYTF. V and J are TRBV6-1 and TRBJ1-2; the TCRdb call, TRBD1, lacks DNA for checking. CDR1 MNHNS and CDR2 SASEGT come from the germline V gene. This CDR3 region has 15 residues.

J is TRBJ1-1 and V is TRBV7-9; the TCRdb D gene call, TRBD1, has no DNA to confirm it. CDR1 and CDR2 (germline): SEHNR, FQNEAQ (reference sequence). The CDR3 length is 13 residues. The CDR3: CASSSGQHTEAFF.

The V call is TRBV29-1, the J call TRBJ2-2; TCRdb indicates TRBD1, and absent DNA this call remains unverified. Germline V CDR1 and CDR2: SQVTM, ANQGSEA. There are 15 residues in the CDR3. The CDR3 loop reads CSVEGDRSYGGELFF.

This chain connects TRBV2 to TRBJ1-4. The CDR3 loop spans 19 amino acids. CDR1 is SNHLY and CDR2 is FYNNEI in the germline V gene. CDR3 amino acids: CASSESLPGRFGANEKLFF.

This CDR3 reads CSVEENYGYTF. The V call is TRBV29-1, the J call TRBJ1-2. Germline V gives CDR1 SQVTM, CDR2 ANQGSEA. The CDR3 is 11 amino acids.

The rearrangement links TRBV5-1 to TRBJ2-4; the D gene TCRdb calls, TRBD1, cannot be checked with no DNA. Germline CDR1 is SGHRS and CDR2 is YFSETQ. The CDR3 runs 21 residues. This CDR3 reads CASSELSLQQGPKGWRNIQYF.

The chain uses TRBV12-3 or TRBV12-4 and TRBJ1-2; TCRdb gives TRBD1 as the D gene, but with no DNA this cannot be confirmed. This CDR3 spans 14 amino acids. The CDR3 loop is CASSLGQGQGGYTF.

The chain carries TRBV11-2 and TRBJ2-1; without DNA, the TCRdb call of TRBD1 cannot be checked. This CDR3 region has 16 residues. Looked up from germline, CDR1 is SGHAT and CDR2 is FQNNGV. The CDR3: CASTIRTGQGPNEQFF.

V usage is TRBV6-2 or TRBV6-3 and J usage is TRBJ2-1; TCRdb's D call of TRBD1 is untestable without DNA. This CDR3 is built from 14 residues. Germline lookup yields CDR1 MNHEY and CDR2 SVGEGT. The CDR3 loop is CASTPWESYNEQFF.

The chain combines TRBV20-1 with TRBJ2-3; the D gene TCRdb calls, TRBD2, cannot be checked with no DNA. The germline CDR1 and CDR2 sequences are DFQATT and SNEGSKA (reference sequence). The length of the CDR3 is 13 residues. CDR3: CSAPTSGTDTQYF.

The chain uses TRBV3-1 and TRBJ2-1; without DNA, the TCRdb call of TRBD2 cannot be checked. Per germline, CDR1 LGHDT and CDR2 YNNKEL (reference sequence). The CDR3 runs to 20 residues. CDR3 loop: CASSQDRDWGSGRASNEQFF.

V is TRBV29-1 and J is TRBJ2-5; TCRdb lists TRBD2, though no DNA is available to test this call. This CDR3 has 14 residues. CDR1 is SQVTM, CDR2 ANQGSEA, per germline. CDR3 sequence reads: CSVDAGGLQETQYF. The full variable domain, completed using reference TRBV29-1 and TRBJ2-5, is SAVISQKPSRDICQRGTSLTIQCQVDSQVTMMFWYRQQPGQSLTLIATANQGSEATYESGFVIDKFPISRPNLTFSTLTVSNMSPEDSSIYLCSVDAGGLQETQYFGPGTRLLVL.

The chain combines TRBV5-4 with TRBJ1-1. The CDR3 spans 15 residues. Looked up from germline, CDR1 is SGHNT and CDR2 is YYREEE (reference sequence). This CDR3 reads CASSFGLRLNTEAFF.

The rearrangement joins TRBV2 to TRBJ2-7; TCRdb outputs TRBD2, but without DNA this stays unchecked. The CDR3 spans 14 residues. From germline, CDR1 is SNHLY and CDR2 FYNNEI. CDR3 protein: CASSELAGTYEQYF. Full variable domain (remainder filled in from reference TRBV2 and TRBJ2-7): EPEVTQTPSHQVTQMGQEVILRCVPISNHLYFYWYRQILGQKVEFLVSFYNNEISEKSEIFDDQFSVERPDGSNFTLKIRSTKLEDSAMYFCASSELAGTYEQYFGPGTRLTVT.

CDR3 amino acids: CASSPEGAGGYVKNMQYF. The chain employs TRBV4-2 and TRBJ2-4; as DNA is missing, the TRBD2 call by TCRdb cannot be tested. Germline V gives CDR1 LGHNA, CDR2 YNFKEQ. The CDR3 consists of 18 residues.

This chain uses TRBV20-1 with TRBJ2-7. Germline V CDR1 and CDR2: DFQATT, SNEGSKA (reference sequence). The CDR3 is made up of 12 amino acids. CDR3 amino acids: CSAFLLVNEQYF.

This chain links TRBV5-6 with TRBJ1-5. The CDR3 covers 14 residues. Germline loops: CDR1 SGHDT, CDR2 YYEEEE. CDR3 protein: CASSSGETNQPQHF. The full variable domain, rest sourced from reference TRBV5-6 and TRBJ1-5, is DAGVTQSPTHLIKTRGQQVTLRCSPKSGHDTVSWYQQALGQGPQFIFQYYEEEERQRGNFPDRFSGHQFPNYSSELNVNALLLGDSALYLCASSSGETNQPQHFGDGTRLSIL.

The rearrangement uses TRBV7-2 and TRBJ2-2. This CDR3 contains 15 residues. Germline loops: CDR1 SGHTA, CDR2 FQGNSA. The CDR3 loop reads CASSLGRQHTGELFF.

This rearrangement joins TRBV5-1 to TRBJ2-3. The CDR3 sequence is 13 residues long. The germline gives CDR1 SGHRS, CDR2 YFSETQ. Here the CDR3 reads CASSLLPTDTQYF.

The chain joins TRBV30 to TRBJ1-1. CDR1 is GTSNPN and CDR2 is SVGIG in the germline V gene (reference sequence). CDR3 length: 13 residues. CDR3 sequence reads: CAWSPDGNTEAFF.

This chain uses TRBV13 with TRBJ1-1; lacking DNA, the TRBD1 call made by TCRdb goes unchecked. Germline V gives CDR1 PRHDT, CDR2 FYEKMQ (reference sequence). CDR3 length: 17 amino acids. CDR3 loop: CASSKRQGVGMNTEAFF. The complete variable domain, with remaining parts taken from reference TRBV13 and TRBJ1-1, reads AAGVIQSPRHLIKEKRETATLKCYPIPRHDTVYWYQQGPGQDPQFLISFYEKMQSDKGSIPDRFSAQQFSDYHSELNMSSLELGDSALYFCASSKRQGVGMNTEAFFGQGTRLTVV.

The V and J genes are TRBV12-3 or TRBV12-4 and TRBJ2-1; without DNA, the TCRdb call of TRBD2 cannot be checked. The CDR3 spans 19 residues. The CDR3 loop is CASRKIGPGPPSSYNEQFF.

The chain uses TRBV25-1 and TRBJ1-1; TCRdb's D gene call, TRBD1, goes unchecked for lack of DNA. Looked up from germline, CDR1 is MGHDK and CDR2 is SYGVNS. CDR3 length: 14 amino acids. The CDR3 sequence: CASSEGTEPAEAFF.

The J gene is TRBJ1-5, the V gene TRBV27; TCRdb gives TRBD1 as the D gene, but with no DNA this cannot be confirmed. The CDR3 has 12 amino acids. CDR1 is MNHEY and CDR2 is SMNVEV in the germline V gene (reference sequence). The CDR3 protein is CASRDRGKPQHF.

The rearrangement joins TRBV6-5 to TRBJ1-1; TCRdb outputs TRBD1, but without DNA this stays unchecked. This CDR3 is 13 amino acids long. The germline V gene has CDR1 MNHEY and CDR2 SVGAGI. The CDR3 reads CASSYSRDLEAFF.

The chain joins TRBV7-8 to TRBJ2-1; TCRdb gives TRBD2 as the D gene, but with no DNA this cannot be confirmed. The CDR3 consists of 16 residues. Germline values: CDR1 SGHVS, CDR2 FQNEAQ. The CDR3 spells CASSPLLAGAYNEQFF. Full variable domain (missing parts from reference TRBV7-8 and TRBJ2-1): GAGVSQSPRYKVAKRGQDVALRCDPISGHVSLFWYQQALGQGPEFLTYFQNEAQLDKSGLPSDRFFAERPEGSVSTLKIQRTQQEDSAVYLCASSPLLAGAYNEQFFGPGTRLTVL.

V gene TRBV13 combines with J gene TRBJ1-4. Germline values: CDR1 PRHDT, CDR2 FYEKMQ (reference sequence). The CDR3 spans 12 residues. The CDR3: CASSLAGRKLFF.

The chain is built from TRBV7-9 and TRBJ2-4; as DNA is missing, the TRBD2 call by TCRdb cannot be tested. The CDR3 covers 17 residues. The germline CDR1 and CDR2 sequences are SEHNR and FQNEAQ (reference sequence). The CDR3 loop reads CASSSYRGGEAKNIQYF. The entire variable domain, with the rest obtained from reference TRBV7-9 and TRBJ2-4, is as follows: DTGVSQNPRHKITKRGQNVTFRCDPISEHNRLYWYRQTLGQGPEFLTYFQNEAQLEKSRLLSDRFSAERPKGSFSTLEIQRTEQGDSAMYLCASSSYRGGEAKNIQYFGAGTRLSVL.

The chain couples TRBV6-4 to TRBJ2-1; the D call of TRBD1 rests on TCRdb alone, since no DNA is present to check it. CDR1 and CDR2 from the germline V gene are MRHNA and SNTAGT. This CDR3 has 14 residues. CDR3 sequence reads: CASSQGASGNEQFF.

This sequence joins TRBV4-1 and TRBJ1-6. There are 17 residues in the CDR3. Germline V gene data show CDR1 as MGHRA and CDR2 as YSYEKL. CDR3 loop: CASSPTLALKTNSPLHF.

The chain is built from TRBV6-2 or TRBV6-3 and TRBJ2-5; checking the TCRdb D call of TRBD2 is not possible without DNA. Germline CDR1 reads MNHEY; CDR2 reads SVGEGT. The CDR3 sequence is 15 residues long. CDR3 loop: CASRLAGEVLETQYF.

The chain combines TRBV19 with TRBJ2-3; the TCRdb D gene call, TRBD1, has no DNA to confirm it. The CDR3 has 16 amino acids. Germline V gene sequence: CDR1 LNHDA, CDR2 SQIVND (reference sequence). The chain's CDR3 is CASSIDGQGILDTQYF. Together with reference TRBV19 and TRBJ2-3, the CDR3 gives the full variable domain: DGGITQSPKYLFRKEGQNVTLSCEQNLNHDAMYWYRQDPGQGLRLIYYSQIVNDFQKGDIAEGYSVSREKKESFPLTVTSAQKNPTAFYLCASSIDGQGILDTQYFGPGTRLTVL.